Each of the 19 T cell receptor beta chains below was sequenced from the same sample in a study of brain T cells in children with intractable seizures. Clones were read by immunoSEQ multiplex PCR, and TCRdb kept only the in-frame ones, dropping some. The profile shows approximately 330,000 clones, roughly 92% of them singletons. Described time point: blood from clinic visit 5 months post-surgery; TSC patient then seizure free. Sequences were derived from peripheral blood, sampled less than 6 months after surgery. All receptors derive from a boy younger than two with tuberous sclerosis and intractable seizures.

V gene TRBV27 combines with J gene TRBJ1-4; 7 nucleotides align to TRBD1. The junction had 9 bases not matched to a gene; V was cut back by 6 bases and J by 2 bases. The CDR3 totals 16 residues. In germline, CDR1 is MNHEY, CDR2 SMNVEV (reference sequence). CDR3 DNA sequence: TGTGCCAGCAGCAACAACAGGGGTTCCACTAATGAAAAACTGTTTTTT. As protein: CASSNNRGSTNEKLFF.

V usage is TRBV27 and J usage is TRBJ1-6; no clear D. The CDR3 contains 18 residues. The germline V gene encodes CDR1 MNHEY and CDR2 SMNVEV (reference sequence). V lost 2 bases and J lost 3, with 17 bases in between. CDR3 in DNA: TGTGCCAGCAGTTTAAACCCCCCCGGTTACATCTATAATTCACCCCTCCACTTT. This sequence encodes CASSLNPPGYIYNSPLHF.

This clone was found once. The V gene is TRBV5-1, the J gene TRBJ2-5; TRBD1 matches 8 bases. The trim removed 3 bases at V and 5 bases at J, leaving 6 bases unmatched. CDR1 and CDR2 from the germline V gene are SGHRS and YFSETQ. This CDR3 is built from 14 residues. CDR3 sequence: CASSSQGAEETQYF. CDR3 bases: TGCGCCAGCAGCTCGCAGGGGGCAGAGGAGACCCAGTACTTC.

V usage is TRBV3-1 (or the pseudogene TRBV3-2) and J usage is TRBJ1-1; D is unclear. V lost 0 bases to trimming and J lost 4 bases, with 15 bases between them. Germline assignment: CDR1 LGHDT and CDR2 YNNKEL (reference sequence). The CDR3 spans 16 residues. For the CDR3, the DNA is TGTGCCAGCAGCCAAGATCGGGCGGCCGGGGTCACTGAAGCTTTCTTT. Protein product: CASSQDRAAGVTEAFF.

The CDR3 loop is CASSIGRLNTEAFF. CDR3 nucleotides: TGTGCCAGTAGTATCGGACGGTTAAACACTGAAGCTTTCTTT. The chain employs TRBV19 and TRBJ1-1; the D is unclear. CDR1 LNHDA and CDR2 SQIVND come from the germline V gene (reference sequence). The CDR3 runs 14 residues. Trimming pared 3 bases from V and 2 bases from J, leaving 10 bases between. Based on the CDR3 plus reference TRBV19 and TRBJ1-1, the full variable domain is DGGITQSPKYLFRKEGQNVTLSCEQNLNHDAMYWYRQDPGQGLRLIYYSQIVNDFQKGDIAEGYSVSREKKESFPLTVTSAQKNPTAFYLCASSIGRLNTEAFFGQGTRLTVV.

The chain has TRBV5-6 and TRBJ2-7; D not certain. The CDR3 contains 14 residues. Germline loops: CDR1 SGHDT, CDR2 YYEEEE. Trimming left V 3 bases short and J 3 bases short, with 13 bases between. The CDR3 DNA follows: TGTGCCAGCAGCTCAGACTCCCGGTTCTACGAGCAGTACTTC. Its translation is CASSSDSRFYEQYF. The whole variable domain, remainder taken from reference TRBV5-6 and TRBJ2-7, is DAGVTQSPTHLIKTRGQQVTLRCSPKSGHDTVSWYQQALGQGPQFIFQYYEEEERQRGNFPDRFSGHQFPNYSSELNVNALLLGDSALYLCASSSDSRFYEQYFGPGTRLTVT.

This clone was counted once. This chain joins TRBV14 and TRBJ2-7; D not certain. Trimming stripped 0 bases from V and 6 bases from J, with 9 bases between. The CDR3 totals 13 residues. Germline-derived CDR1 and CDR2 are SGHDN and FVKESK. The DNA of the CDR3 is TGTGCCAGCAGCCAAGACACCCGAGGCGAGCAGTACTTC. Translation gives CASSQDTRGEQYF. Variable domain in full (rest from reference TRBV14 and TRBJ2-7): EAGVTQFPSHSVIEKGQTVTLRCDPISGHDNLYWYRRVMGKEIKFLLHFVKESKQDESGMPNNRFLAERTGGTYSTLKVQPAELEDSGVYFCASSQDTRGEQYFGPGTRLTVT.

The rearrangement joins TRBV5-6 to TRBJ2-1, with D possibly called TRBD1 or TRBD2 (5 bases each). The germline V gene has CDR1 SGHDT and CDR2 YYEEEE. The CDR3 consists of 15 residues. V dropped 0 bases and J dropped 5 bases, with 12 bases sitting between them. The CDR3 is CASSLGGVKHNEQFF. In DNA form, the CDR3 reads TGTGCCAGCAGCTTGGGAGGGGTTAAGCACAATGAGCAGTTCTTC.

This chain links TRBV19 with TRBJ1-2; no definite D call. The CDR3 runs 12 residues. Trimming pared 6 bases from V and 0 bases from J, leaving 5 bases between. CDR1 and CDR2 from the germline V gene are LNHDA and SQIVND (reference sequence). This chain's CDR3 is CASSCANYGYTF. The CDR3 bases are TGTGCCAGTAGCTGTGCTAACTATGGCTACACCTTC.

The chain combines TRBV14 with TRBJ1-2; D call uncertain. This CDR3 comprises 13 residues. CDR1 and CDR2 (germline): SGHDN, FVKESK. V shed 0 bases and J shed 7 bases, with 9 bases lying between them. The CDR3 loop reads CASSQDRFFGYTF. The CDR3 DNA reads as TGTGCCAGCAGCCAAGACAGGTTTTTTGGCTACACCTTC.

This sequence joins TRBV11-3 and TRBJ2-7; possibly TRBD1 or TRBD2 for D (5 bases each). The V gene lost 0 bases and the J gene lost 2 bases, with 11 bases spanning the gap. CDR3 length: 15 amino acids. CDR1 is SGHNT, CDR2 YENEEA, per germline. The CDR3 loop is CASSLEGREPYEQYF. CDR3 nucleotides: TGTGCCAGCAGCTTAGAAGGCAGGGAGCCCTACGAGCAGTACTTC.

In DNA, the CDR3 is TGTGCCAGCAGTTCCGGGACAGGGAGATATAGCAATCAGCCCCAGCATTTT. Amino acid sequence: CASSSGTGRYSNQPQHF. The chain links TRBV2 to TRBJ1-5; 9 nucleotides align to TRBD1. This CDR3 comprises 17 residues. Germline V gives CDR1 SNHLY, CDR2 FYNNEI. Germline trimming cut 5 bases from V and 0 bases from J; bases unmatched to any gene: 8.

The chain links TRBV30 to TRBJ2-7; no definite D call. Germline CDR1 GTSNPN, CDR2 SVGIG (reference sequence). The CDR3 is 11 residues long. Trimming stripped 5 bases from V and 4 bases from J, with 9 bases between. CDR3 in amino acids: CAWALRYEQYF. The DNA of the CDR3 is TGTGCCTGGGCTCTCCGGTACGAGCAGTACTTC. Variable domain in full (rest from reference TRBV30 and TRBJ2-7): SQTIHQWPATLVQPVGSPLSLECTVEGTSNPNLYWYRQAAGRGLQLLFYSVGIGQISSEVPQNLSASRPQDRQFILSSKKLLLSDSGFYLCAWALRYEQYFGPGTRLTVT.

The V call is TRBV5-1, the J call TRBJ1-6; D gene uncertain. This CDR3 is 16 amino acids long. V lost 1 base, J lost 0 bases, and 8 bases lay in between. CDR1 and CDR2 from the germline V gene are SGHRS and YFSETQ. The DNA for the CDR3 is TGCGCCAGCAGCTTGAGGTCGAGCTCCTATAATTCACCCCTCCACTTT. Protein product: CASSLRSSSYNSPLHF. The complete variable domain, with remaining parts taken from reference TRBV5-1 and TRBJ1-6, reads KAGVTQTPRYLIKTRGQQVTLSCSPISGHRSVSWYQQTPGQGLQFLFEYFSETQRNKGNFPGRFSGRQFSNSRSEMNVSTLELGDSALYLCASSLRSSSYNSPLHFGNGTRLTVT.

The V and J genes are TRBV27 and TRBJ2-7, with D possibly being TRBD2 (6 bases). This CDR3 has 13 residues. Germline assignment: CDR1 MNHEY and CDR2 SMNVEV (reference sequence). V shed 4 bases and J shed 2 bases, with 9 bases lying between them. Here the CDR3 DNA reads TGTGCCAGCAGTTGGGACTTGACCTACGAGCAGTACTTC. This sequence encodes CASSWDLTYEQYF.

This chain connects TRBV29-1 to TRBJ1-2, with a weak D call TRBD1 (5 bases). CDR3 length equals 15 residues. Trimming shortened V by 3 bases and J by 5 bases, and 19 bases separated the two germline ends. The germline gives CDR1 SQVTM, CDR2 ANQGSEA. Written as DNA, the CDR3 is TGCAGCGTTGAGTTTTCGGCAGGGCAATGGTATGGCTACACCTTC. It translates to CSVEFSAGQWYGYTF.

This clone was seen only a few times. Other nucleotide sequences in the sample specify the same CDR3. The J gene is TRBJ1-4, the V gene TRBV12-3 or TRBV12-4; D gene ambiguous. With 3 bases removed from V and 7 bases from J, the gap between germline ends came to 6 bases. The CDR3 is 12 amino acids. The CDR3, as DNA: TGTGCCAGCAGTTTGGGTGGTGAAAAACTGTTTTTT. It specifies CASSLGGEKLFF.

CDR3 coding DNA: TGTGCCAGCAGCTTAGGACCCAGCACAGATACGCAGTATTTT. This encodes CASSLGPSTDTQYF. The genes are TRBV7-2 and TRBJ2-3, with D uncertain. Germline CDR1 SGHTA, CDR2 FQGNSA. The ends were cut back, 1 base at V and 0 bases at J, with 5 bases in the middle. The CDR3 totals 14 residues.

This clone turned up a few times. The genes are TRBV28 and TRBJ1-6, with 9 bases identical to TRBD1. Germline CDR1 and CDR2: MDHEN and SYDVKM. The J segment lost 10 bases and the V segment lost 10 bases, leaving 17 bases of the junction unmatched. The CDR3 totals 16 residues. The CDR3 is CATHPGQGVLSSPLHF. CDR3 DNA sequence: TGTGCCACACATCCGGGACAGGGAGTTTTATCCTCACCCCTCCACTTT.